This TCR beta chain stems from a study of T cell responses to AZD1222 COVID-19 vaccine (dated by TCRdb to the early 2020s). Describing the broader study: AZD1222 recipients with second doses at about 4 weeks or about 12 weeks were pooled, because spike-specific TCR depth and breadth did not differ between schedules. TCR sequencing was performed for 233 trial participants, of whom roughly 200 were given two doses of AZD1222 and around 26 were given two doses of MenACWY control vaccine. Enrollment into the trials was organized by age into subgroups of 18-55, 56-69 and 70-plus years, and those subgroups contained roughly 150, 30 and 60 TCR-sequenced participants, respectively.

Per the publication, the time point label means: baseline before first vaccination. Samples from vaccinated people were obtained from the UK trials COV001 and COV002, which included a single-blind randomized controlled phase 2/3 trial of AZD1222 (ChAdOx1 nCoV-19) in healthy adults. For TCRbeta chain sequencing, PBMC samples were collected from trial participants at day 0 and at day 28 after the second dose. V is pared back by 0 bases and J by 4 bases, with 13 bases lying between the germline termini. From cysteine to phenylalanine, the CDR3 is 16 amino acids long. The entry retains the CDR3 DNA only, 48 bases that are in frame from base 1. The germline V gene provides CDR1 MNHNS and CDR2 SASEGT. The CDR3 regions of human TCRbeta chains were analyzed by immunosequencing. As for the original processing: Repertoire TCRs were matched against a reference library of SARS-CoV-2-specific TCRs generated with the MIRA antigen-specificity platform. Breadth meant the fraction of unique TCRs that were SARS-CoV-2-associated, whereas depth meant the fraction of total T cells that were SARS-CoV-2-associated. Using the MIRA data, each spike-specific TCR was mapped to the spike region that the TCR reacts to and placed in a CD4 or CD8 class. Log10-transformed breadth and depth values were compared by one-way ANOVA with Sidak's multiple comparisons tests. TCRdb retrieved this table from immuneACCESS and kept in-frame rearrangements only. Not all clones are present; in checked studies, unresolved V genes account for under half, and no reason is known for the remainder. From that table come the V and J calls and clone size; the DNA was used to work out D and trimming. Here the sample has about 100,000 clones; roughly nine tenths occur a single time. The ten largest clonotypes hold over 15% of the sample.

Study-wide findings and limitations: Reportedly, close to half of the unique spike-specific TCRs recognized epitopes lying outside the regions that are mutated in the B.1.351 and B.1.1.7 variants. The whole spike protein was spanned by vaccine-associated CD4 TCRs, and dominant responses were seen in regions 160-218 and 743-854. Conclusions about previously exposed vaccinees are limited because only a handful of AZD1222 recipients were SARS-CoV-2 seropositive at baseline. Participants were mostly white British, with more females than males. The authors suggested clonal diversity may have been underestimated. After two AZD1222 doses, both the breadth and the depth of spike-specific TCRs were significantly higher than at day 0 and than in MenACWY recipients. The 56-69-year group was small, and its depth increase did not reach significance, likely because of low power. Because no day 14 peak-response samples were available, the repertoires could be characterized only after the peak T cell response.

On this clone itself: Its antigen is not yet known. Base-call qualities are not available, and no considerably larger clone is one nucleotide away.

The input for sequencing was peripheral blood, taken on day 0 of AZD1222 vaccination. This clonotype was sampled from an adult in good health. The sequence joins TRBV6-1 to TRBJ1-5; matching of 6 bases hints at TRBD1 as the D gene. CDR3 reads: CASSEASGAINQPQHF. The DNA sequence is TGTGCCAGCAGTGAAGCGTCAGGGGCGATTAATCAGCCCCAGCATTTT.